A single sample gave rise to the 32 T cell receptor beta chains below, sequenced in a study of spatial heterogeneity in lung cancer. TCRdb itself ran the 5' RACE reads through MiXCR, one entry per CDR3 protein. The table shows about 120,000 distinct CDR3 sequences, with 12% occurring only once. The time point: blood at routine non-recurrence follow-up after resection. Without sorting, whole RNA was sequenced from tumor, nontumor lung or frozen PBMC. The material sequenced was PBMCs, taken at follow-up. These TCRs come from a male donor with early-stage non-small cell lung cancer.

Concerning this clonotype: One base away lies a much larger clone, so this may be a sequencing read error. The genes are TRBV7-3 and TRBJ2-2; D is unresolved. Germline CDR1 SGHTA, CDR2 FQGTGA. The length of the CDR3 is 11 residues. V gave up 5 bases and J gave up 7 bases, with 5 bases separating them. CDR3 bases: TGTGCCAGCAGCGACGGCGGGGAGCTGTTTTTT. Its translation is CASSDGGELFF.

The table lists this clonotype with a few counts. The J gene is TRBJ2-3, the V gene TRBV6-5; D not resolved. Germline assignment: CDR1 MNHEY and CDR2 SVGAGI. This CDR3 has 14 amino acids. V lost 7 bases, J lost 3 bases, and 14 bases lay in between. The CDR3 reads CASKGGVRTDTQYF. The CDR3, as DNA: TGTGCCAGCAAGGGTGGGGTTCGGACAGATACGCAGTATTTT.

This clonotype has a count of ten or more. The V and J genes are TRBV12-3 or TRBV12-4 and TRBJ2-3; 11 bases map to TRBD2. The V segment lost 4 bases and the J segment 5 bases; nucleotides outside the gene matches: 11. The CDR3 sequence is 17 residues long. CDR3 loop: CASSYLGSGGARDTQYF. CDR3 sequence (DNA): TGTGCCAGCAGTTATCTTGGTAGCGGGGGGGCTAGAGATACGCAGTATTTT.

This clonotype showed up just a few times. The CDR3 loop is CASSLLRIHSNQPQHF. CDR3 DNA sequence: TGTGCCAGCAGTTTATTAAGAATCCATAGCAATCAGCCCCAGCATTTT. This chain connects TRBV28 to TRBJ1-5, with D unclear. The germline CDR1 and CDR2 sequences are MDHEN and SYDVKM. Trimming removed 1 base at V and 0 bases at J, with 10 bases between. The CDR3 contains 16 residues. The full variable domain, in which reference TRBV28 and TRBJ1-5 provide the parts outside the CDR3, is DVKVTQSSRYLVKRTGEKVFLECVQDMDHENMFWYRQDPGLGLRLIYFSYDVKMKEKGDIPEGYSVSREKKERFSLILESASTNQTSMYLCASSLLRIHSNQPQHFGDGTRLSIL.

This chain joins TRBV2 and TRBJ1-1, with D unclear. Germline-derived CDR1 and CDR2 are SNHLY and FYNNEI. V shed 5 bases and J shed 6 bases, with 7 bases lying between them. The CDR3 has 11 amino acids. The DNA of the CDR3 is TGTGCCAGCAGTTGGGCTTCTGAAGCTTTCTTT. Its protein product is CASSWASEAFF.

CDR3 DNA sequence: TGTGCCAGCAGCCAACTGGACAGGGAGCAGTTCTTC. This gives the protein CASSQLDREQFF. The chain employs TRBV4-2 and TRBJ2-1; 7 bases map to TRBD1. Germline V lookup: CDR1 LGHNA, CDR2 YNFKEQ. V shed 2 bases and J 10 bases; nucleotides not matched to a gene: 2. The CDR3 consists of 12 residues.

The chain combines TRBV11-2 with TRBJ1-3, with TRBD1 identical over 7 bases. The CDR3 is 16 amino acids. V gave up 5 bases and J gave up 1 base; unmatched junction bases: 8. CDR1 SGHAT and CDR2 FQNNGV come from the germline V gene. CDR3 residues: CASSRPGGKSGNTIYF. The CDR3 coding sequence is TGTGCCAGCAGCCGACCAGGGGGAAAGTCTGGAAACACCATATATTTT.

The CDR3 coding sequence is TGCAGTGCTATAGGACAGATTAGCAATCAGCCCCAGCATTTT. This codes for CSAIGQISNQPQHF. The chain combines TRBV20-1 with TRBJ1-5, with D perhaps TRBD1 (6 bases). Trimming left V 4 bases short and J 0 bases short, with 10 bases between. Germline lookup yields CDR1 DFQATT and CDR2 SNEGSKA (reference sequence). This CDR3 is built from 14 residues.

In this sample, this clonotype turned up once. With a much larger clone just one base away, this may be a read error. The chain carries TRBV6-2 or TRBV6-3 and TRBJ1-2; TRBD1 matches 10 bases. CDR3 length: 15 amino acids. Looked up from germline, CDR1 is MNHEY and CDR2 is SVGEGT. V was clipped by 6 bases and J by 3 bases; unmatched bases: 7. CDR3 bases: TGTGCCAGCAGCCGGCCGGGACAGGGGTACTATGGCTACACCTTC. Protein product: CASSRPGQGYYGYTF.

This clonotype has ten or more counts. This chain links TRBV11-2 with TRBJ2-3, with a tentative D call TRBD2 (6 bases). The CDR3 has 14 amino acids. Looked up from germline, CDR1 is SGHAT and CDR2 is FQNNGV. V dropped 5 bases and J dropped 0 bases, with 9 bases sitting between them. The DNA for the CDR3 is TGTGCCAGCAGCCCGAGCGGGAGCACAGATACGCAGTATTTT. As protein: CASSPSGSTDTQYF.

This clonotype was counted a few times. This chain connects TRBV21-1 to TRBJ2-5; the table gives TRBD1 as D, unverified against the DNA. TRBV21-1 is reported as a pseudogene. CDR3 length: 17 residues. The CDR3 DNA reads TGTGCCAGCAGCAAAGTTTCTGAGGGGCGGCTCCAAGAGACCCAGTACTTC. It encodes CASSKVSEGRLQETQYF.

This clonotype has a count of ten or more. The chain employs TRBV29-1 and TRBJ2-5; unclear D gene. CDR1 and CDR2 (germline): SQVTM, ANQGSEA. The CDR3 extends over 14 amino acids. Trimming took 3 bases from V and 2 from J, leaving 13 bases between them. The CDR3 is CSVDGWQSQETQYF. The CDR3 region has the DNA TGCAGCGTTGACGGGTGGCAGAGTCAAGAGACCCAGTACTTC.

The V gene is TRBV12-3 or TRBV12-4, the J gene TRBJ1-4; D not certain. Between the trimmed V and J ends, which lost 6 bases and 2 bases, there was a span of 13 bases. The CDR3 length is 15 residues. The CDR3 DNA sequence: TGTGCCAGCAGACCTACTGGCTTGACTAATGAAAAACTGTTTTTT. It translates to CASRPTGLTNEKLFF.

In this sample, this clonotype turned up a few times. The CDR3 loop is CASSLPSRGAWNSPLHF. The DNA of the CDR3 is TGTGCCAGCAGCTTACCATCGAGAGGGGCGTGGAATTCACCCCTCCACTTT. The J gene is TRBJ1-6, the V gene TRBV7-2, with a possible D match to TRBD1 (5 bases). The V end was cut by 2 bases, the J end by 7 bases, with 18 bases between. The CDR3 loop spans 17 amino acids. Per the germline V gene, CDR1 is SGHTA and CDR2 is FQGNSA.

This clonotype was seen at least ten times. The CDR3 protein is CASSPTGTWYGYTF. The CDR3, as DNA: TGTGCCAGCAGTCCGACCGGGACCTGGTATGGCTACACCTTC. This chain connects TRBV28 to TRBJ1-2; D may be TRBD1 (5 bases). CDR3 size: 14 residues. Germline assignment: CDR1 MDHEN and CDR2 SYDVKM. Trimming took 5 bases from V and 5 from J, leaving 15 bases between them.

This chain connects TRBV11-2 to TRBJ2-1; D tentatively reads TRBD1 or TRBD2 (5 bases each). Trimming took 0 bases from V and 2 from J, leaving 17 bases between them. Germline V gene lookup returns CDR1 SGHAT and CDR2 FQNNGV. This CDR3 spans 18 amino acids. The DNA of the CDR3 is TGTGCCAGCAGCTTAGATTCCGGGTTTATGGGACCCTACAATGAGCAGTTCTTC. Its translation is CASSLDSGFMGPYNEQFF.

The chain recombines TRBV29-1 with TRBJ2-3; 7 bases map to TRBD2. Losses at the gene ends were 3 bases for V and 2 bases for J; bases not matched to a gene: 5. Germline V CDR1 and CDR2: SQVTM, ANQGSEA. The CDR3 runs 14 residues. CDR3 protein: CSVEAGELTDTQYF. CDR3 nucleotides: TGCAGCGTTGAGGCGGGGGAGCTCACAGATACGCAGTATTTT.

This sequence joins TRBV4-1 and TRBJ1-5, with D perhaps TRBD1 (6 bases). Trimming shortened V by 6 bases and J by 5 bases, and 20 bases separated the two germline ends. The CDR3 consists of 16 residues. Germline CDR1 is MGHRA and CDR2 is YSYEKL. The CDR3, as DNA: TGCGCCAGCAGTCGTCCGGGGCTCAGGGGCCATCAGCCCCAGCATTTT. It translates to CASSRPGLRGHQPQHF.

This clonotype was seen more than once but under ten times. The rearrangement uses TRBV4-3 and TRBJ1-1; no firm D call. Trimming took 0 bases from V and 8 from J, leaving 4 bases between them. The CDR3 is made up of 11 amino acids. The germline gives CDR1 LGHNA, CDR2 YSLEER. CDR3 in DNA: TGCGCCAGCAGCCAAGAGGGAGAAGCTTTCTTT. Encoded protein: CASSQEGEAFF.

A few counts support this clonotype. The CDR3 loop reads CATSRIRERARAGELFF. Written as DNA, the CDR3 is TGTGCCACCAGTAGGATCCGGGAAAGGGCGCGCGCCGGGGAGCTGTTTTTT. The genes are TRBV15 and TRBJ2-2, with a weak D call TRBD2 (5 bases). CDR3 size: 17 residues. Germline V gene sequence: CDR1 LNHNV, CDR2 YYDKDF (reference sequence). The V end was cut by 6 bases, the J end by 6 bases, with 23 bases between.

Points on this clonotype: This clone may be a read error of a much larger clone one base away. This chain connects TRBV7-8 to TRBJ1-3; D uncertain. Germline V gene lookup returns CDR1 SGHVS and CDR2 FQNEAQ. The V end was cut by 1 base, the J end by 0 bases, with 13 bases between. The length of the CDR3 is 17 residues. The CDR3 DNA reads as TGTGCCAGCAGCTTAGGTTTTGACATCCGCTCTGGAAACACCATATATTTT. Translation: CASSLGFDIRSGNTIYF.

In its sample, this clonotype was seen many times. The CDR3 DNA reads as TGTGCCAGCAGTTTAACCGGGACACCGAGATATAATTCACCCCTCCACTTT. This codes for CASSLTGTPRYNSPLHF. This chain joins TRBV5-6 and TRBJ1-6; D is perhaps TRBD1 (6 bases). The CDR3 has 17 residues. V was pared by 5 bases and J by 4 bases, with 19 bases between. CDR1 is SGHDT and CDR2 is YYEEEE in the germline V gene.

This clonotype came up a few times. This sequence joins TRBV6-5 and TRBJ2-5, with D perhaps TRBD2 (6 bases). CDR3 size: 13 residues. V was shortened by 7 bases and J by 7 bases, with 16 bases between the two germline ends. Germline V gives CDR1 MNHEY, CDR2 SVGAGI. CDR3 region: CASTTSGGRTQYF. Written as DNA, the CDR3 is TGTGCCAGCACCACTTCCGGGGGTAGGACCCAGTACTTC.

The chain recombines TRBV7-9 with TRBJ2-4, with D uncertain. Germline loops: CDR1 SEHNR, CDR2 FQNEAQ (reference sequence). The V and J ends lost 1 base and 5 bases respectively, with 15 bases between them. The length of the CDR3 is 16 residues. This CDR3 is CASSLVGRWFENIQYF. The CDR3 DNA follows: TGTGCCAGCAGCTTAGTTGGTCGGTGGTTCGAAAACATTCAGTACTTC. The full variable domain, completed using reference TRBV7-9 and TRBJ2-4, is DTGVSQNPRHKITKRGQNVTFRCDPISEHNRLYWYRQTLGQGPEFLTYFQNEAQLEKSRLLSDRFSAERPKGSFSTLEIQRTEQGDSAMYLCASSLVGRWFENIQYFGAGTRLSVL.

This clonotype was observed a few times. The chain's CDR3 is CASSLSSGTDTQYF. The CDR3 DNA reads as TGTGCCAGCAGTTTAAGTTCCGGCACAGATACGCAGTATTTT. The chain uses TRBV12-3 or TRBV12-4 and TRBJ2-3; D is uncertain. This CDR3 spans 14 amino acids. V was trimmed by 2 bases and J by 1 base, leaving 7 bases between them.

The CDR3 nucleotides are TGTGCCAGCAGTTCCTCCTGGGGAGGTGGTTCCTACAATGAGCAGTTCTTC. Protein product: CASSSSWGGGSYNEQFF. The V gene is TRBV27, the J gene TRBJ2-1; TRBD2 might be the D (6 bases). V dropped 4 bases and J dropped 1 base, with 17 bases sitting between them. Germline CDR1 is MNHEY and CDR2 is SMNVEV (reference sequence). The CDR3 length is 17 residues.

The sample holds many counts of this clonotype. The rearrangement links TRBV29-1 to TRBJ2-3, with a weak D call TRBD1 (6 bases). Germline lookup yields CDR1 SQVTM and CDR2 ANQGSEA. This CDR3 comprises 15 residues. The V gene lost 3 bases and the J gene lost 2 bases, with 15 bases spanning the gap. The CDR3 sequence is CSVERRTDLTDTQYF. Written as DNA, the CDR3 is TGCAGCGTTGAGCGACGGACAGACCTCACAGATACGCAGTATTTT.

This chain connects TRBV4-2 to TRBJ2-3; TRBD2 matches at 9 bases. V lost 0 bases to trimming and J lost 6 bases; unmatched junction nucleotides: 7. Germline V gene lookup returns CDR1 LGHNA and CDR2 YNFKEQ. The CDR3 runs to 16 residues. CDR3 nucleotides: TGTGCCAGCAGCCAAGATCTCGCGGGGGGGCCCGATACGCAGTATTTT. It specifies CASSQDLAGGPDTQYF.

This clonotype has a handful of counts. This chain links TRBV28 with TRBJ1-2; TRBD1 is a possible D gene (6 bases). V was shortened by 6 bases and J by 4 bases, with 24 bases between the two germline ends. The CDR3 is 17 amino acids. CDR1 MDHEN and CDR2 SYDVKM come from the germline V gene. The DNA of the CDR3 is TGTGCCAGCAGCTGGCGGGGGGGCGCAGGGGCCTCCTATGGCTACACCTTC. Its protein is CASSWRGGAGASYGYTF.

The rearrangement links TRBV20-1 to TRBJ1-6; D is ambiguous. This CDR3 has 13 amino acids. Germline CDR1 DFQATT, CDR2 SNEGSKA (reference sequence). V was shortened by 6 bases and J by 13 bases, with 19 bases between the two germline ends. CDR3 sequence reads: CSASGLDTGPLHF. The DNA for the CDR3 is TGCAGTGCGTCGGGCCTCGACACGGGCCCCCTCCACTTT.

This clonotype was seen a few times. This chain uses TRBV27 with TRBJ2-7; D call uncertain. Germline CDR1 is MNHEY and CDR2 is SMNVEV (reference sequence). Trimming stripped 3 bases from V and 6 bases from J, with 12 bases between. This CDR3 comprises 13 residues. Here the CDR3 reads CASSFRHPREQYF. CDR3 nucleotide sequence: TGTGCCAGCAGTTTTCGACACCCCCGCGAGCAGTACTTC.

The rearrangement links TRBV20-1 to TRBJ2-5; D may be TRBD1 (5 bases). This CDR3 comprises 11 residues. CDR1 is DFQATT and CDR2 is SNEGSKA in the germline V gene (reference sequence). Between the trimmed V and J ends, which lost 6 bases and 9 bases, there was a span of 14 bases. The CDR3 bases are TGCAGTGCACCTTACGTAGGGGCCCAGTACTTC. This sequence encodes CSAPYVGAQYF.